The next 20 T cell receptor beta chains were all read from a single sample in a study of beta chain features in type 1 diabetes. Expressed TCRB transcripts were sequenced, since all the RNA that had been isolated was reverse transcribed. Here immunoSEQ multiplex PCR was the method, and the copy in TCRdb shows in-frame clones only, minus some. The profile shows some 150,000 clones, roughly 10% of them singletons. Material for sequencing was central memory CD4+ T cells from blood. The source is a woman aged 40 to 55 in good health.

The rearrangement joins TRBV7-9 to TRBJ1-6, with TRBD1 identical over 7 bases. Germline V gene lookup returns CDR1 SEHNR and CDR2 FQNEAQ (reference sequence). This CDR3 comprises 13 residues. After removal of 5 bases from V and 7 bases from J, the junction contained 2 bases not matched to a gene. The CDR3 sequence is CASSEQGNSPLHF. The CDR3 DNA reads as TGTGCCAGCAGCGAACAGGGGAATTCACCCCTCCACTTT.

The rearrangement uses TRBV6-5 and TRBJ1-2; D is unclear. The ends were cut back, 4 bases at V and 7 bases at J, with 7 bases in the middle. This CDR3 has 11 amino acids. The germline V gene encodes CDR1 MNHEY and CDR2 SVGAGI. The DNA of the CDR3 is TGTGCCAGCAGTTCCCCTCGTGGCTACACCTTC. Translation gives CASSSPRGYTF.

The CDR3 DNA follows: TGTGCCAGCAGCTCAACGCGGGGGGGGCCTGAGGTGGCCCAGTACTTC. The encoded protein is CASSSTRGGPEVAQYF. The chain links TRBV5-4 to TRBJ2-5; 9 nucleotides align to TRBD2. With 3 bases clipped from V and 9 bases from J, the junction kept 15 bases outside the gene matches. This CDR3 is built from 16 residues. Germline assignment: CDR1 SGHNT and CDR2 YYREEE (reference sequence).

The chain couples TRBV6-6 to TRBJ1-2, with D perhaps TRBD1 (6 bases). Germline V gene data show CDR1 as MNHNY and CDR2 as SVGAGI (reference sequence). The length of the CDR3 is 14 residues. The germline V and J ends were trimmed by 6 bases and 2 bases, with 13 bases remaining between them. CDR3 DNA sequence: TGTGCCAGCAGCCAAGGGGGATCCAACTATGGCTACACCTTC. It codes for CASSQGGSNYGYTF.

The sample holds a few counts of this clone. The rearrangement joins TRBV6-1 to TRBJ2-5; a possible D gene is TRBD2 (6 bases). In germline, CDR1 is MNHNS, CDR2 SASEGT. CDR3 length: 14 amino acids. Trimming took 3 bases from V and 6 from J, leaving 14 bases between them. This chain's CDR3 is CASSDTGSRKTQYF. The CDR3 DNA sequence: TGTGCCAGCAGTGATACCGGGAGTCGAAAGACCCAGTACTTC.

This clone was seen many times. The chain uses TRBV11-2 and TRBJ2-5; 9 bases fit TRBD1. V shed 2 bases and J 4 bases; nucleotides not matched to a gene: 5. The CDR3 consists of 15 residues. Germline assignment: CDR1 SGHAT and CDR2 FQNNGV. DNA of the CDR3: TGTGCCAGCAGCTTATTACAGGGGGCTCGAGAGACCCAGTACTTC. This codes for CASSLLQGARETQYF.

The chain employs TRBV19 and TRBJ2-2; 9 bases map to TRBD2. CDR1 and CDR2 from the germline V gene are LNHDA and SQIVND (reference sequence). The trim removed 4 bases at V and 4 bases at J, leaving 7 bases unmatched. The CDR3 is 16 residues long. CDR3 region: CASSNGRGGITGELFF. CDR3 nucleotide sequence: TGTGCCAGTAGTAACGGGCGGGGGGGTATCACCGGGGAGCTGTTTTTT.

In this sample, this clone turned up many times. This chain links TRBV10-3 with TRBJ2-1, with 12 bases fitting TRBD1. From germline, CDR1 is ENHRY and CDR2 SYGVKD. CDR3 length equals 16 residues. Losses at the gene ends were 3 bases for V and 9 bases for J; bases not matched to a gene: 9. The DNA of the CDR3 is TGTGCCATCAGTGAATCCGGGACAGGGGGCAGGGGTGAGCAGTTCTTC. It yields the protein CAISESGTGGRGEQFF.

This clone turned up a few times. The CDR3 loop is CASSPGQGFSGNTIYF. CDR3 bases: TGCGCCAGCAGCCCTGGACAGGGGTTCTCTGGAAACACCATATATTTT. The rearrangement links TRBV5-1 to TRBJ1-3; 9 nucleotides align to TRBD1. V lost 4 bases to trimming and J lost 0 bases; unmatched junction nucleotides: 5. The CDR3 loop spans 16 amino acids. In germline, CDR1 is SGHRS, CDR2 YFSETQ.

V is TRBV2 and J is TRBJ1-6; D remains unclear. This CDR3 comprises 12 residues. V lost 7 bases to trimming and J lost 5 bases, with 6 bases between them. Germline CDR1 and CDR2: SNHLY and FYNNEI. The DNA for the CDR3 is TGTGCCAGCACCGTCCATAATTCACCCCTCCACTTT. Encoded protein: CASTVHNSPLHF.

In this sample, this clone turned up a few times. This CDR3 reads CASFWAPNTEAFF. CDR3 nucleotide sequence: TGTGCCAGCTTTTGGGCCCCGAACACTGAAGCTTTCTTT. The J gene is TRBJ1-1, the V gene TRBV6-1; D is undetermined. There are 13 residues in the CDR3. Germline lookup yields CDR1 MNHNS and CDR2 SASEGT. V shed 8 bases and J shed 1 base, with 11 bases lying between them.

V gene TRBV5-1 combines with J gene TRBJ2-3; 7 bases map to TRBD1. The CDR3 totals 19 residues. Trimming removed 3 bases from V and 0 bases from J; junction bases left unmatched: 16. The germline CDR1 and CDR2 sequences are SGHRS and YFSETQ. CDR3 nucleotide sequence: TGCGCCAGCAGCTCTGCCTCCAGACTCGACAGGGCTAGCACAGATACGCAGTATTTT. Amino acids: CASSSASRLDRASTDTQYF.

The CDR3, as DNA: TGTGCCAGCAGCTTAGTAATTAGCACCTATGGGGCAGGCAAAAACATTCAGTACTTC. Protein product: CASSLVISTYGAGKNIQYF. The J gene is TRBJ2-4, the V gene TRBV11-2; maybe TRBD1 (5 bases). The CDR3 length is 19 residues. Between the trimmed V and J ends, which lost 1 base and 3 bases, there was a span of 22 bases. CDR1 is SGHAT and CDR2 is FQNNGV in the germline V gene.

There are a few counts of this clone. The chain has TRBV11-2 and TRBJ2-7; maybe TRBD2 (5 bases). The germline V and J ends were trimmed by 0 bases and 1 base, with 16 bases remaining between them. Germline V gene data show CDR1 as SGHAT and CDR2 as FQNNGV. The CDR3 loop spans 17 amino acids. The CDR3 sequence: CASSLDPRSRTSYEQYF. The DNA for the CDR3 is TGTGCCAGCAGCTTAGACCCCCGGAGTAGGACTTCCTACGAGCAGTACTTC. Full variable domain (outside the CDR3, taken from reference TRBV11-2 and TRBJ2-7): EAGVAQSPRYKIIEKRQSVAFWCNPISGHATLYWYQQILGQGPKLLIQFQNNGVVDDSQLPKDRFSAERLKGVDSTLKIQPAKLEDSAVYLCASSLDPRSRTSYEQYFGPGTRLTVT.

This clone appeared a few times. V is TRBV7-9 and J is TRBJ1-2; 10 positions agree with TRBD1. V shed 5 bases, J shed 6 bases, and the junction held 6 bases outside the gene matches. The germline V gene encodes CDR1 SEHNR and CDR2 FQNEAQ (reference sequence). The CDR3 totals 14 residues. The CDR3, as DNA: TGTGCCAGCAGCACCCGGGACAGGGGAGATGGCTACACCTTC. Residues: CASSTRDRGDGYTF.

The chain combines TRBV27 with TRBJ2-7; D may be TRBD1 (6 bases). Germline-derived CDR1 and CDR2 are MNHEY and SMNVEV (reference sequence). The ends were cut back, 5 bases at V and 4 bases at J, with 21 bases in the middle. CDR3 length: 16 residues. The CDR3 DNA follows: TGTGCCAGCAGTCTGCGAGACAGGCCGGGGATTTACGAGCAGTACTTC. This sequence encodes CASSLRDRPGIYEQYF.

This clone appeared a few times. The chain uses TRBV7-8 and TRBJ2-1, with unresolved D. This CDR3 region has 13 residues. Trimming shortened V by 5 bases and J by 4 bases, and 9 bases separated the two germline ends. Per the germline V gene, CDR1 is SGHVS and CDR2 is FQNEAQ. The CDR3 coding sequence is TGTGCCAGCAGCCCTACAGAGTACAATGAGCAGTTCTTC. Its translation is CASSPTEYNEQFF.

This chain links TRBV10-3 with TRBJ2-3; 12 bases are shared with TRBD2. The CDR3 consists of 15 residues. V was clipped by 5 bases and J by 2 bases; unmatched bases: 2. Germline-derived CDR1 and CDR2 are ENHRY and SYGVKD. The DNA for the CDR3 is TGTGCCATCAGTACTAGCGGGGGGTACACAGATACGCAGTATTTT. Translated, it gives CAISTSGGYTDTQYF.

This clone was detected a few times. The V call is TRBV7-2, the J call TRBJ1-2, with TRBD1 identical over 8 bases. The V segment lost 5 bases and the J segment 3 bases; nucleotides outside the gene matches: 2. The CDR3 runs to 13 residues. Germline CDR1 is SGHTA and CDR2 is FQGNSA. The CDR3 nucleotides read TGTGCCAGCAGCGCGGGACAGGACTATGGCTACACCTTC. Its translation: CASSAGQDYGYTF.

This clone was counted at least ten times. J is TRBJ1-4 and V is TRBV7-2; 7 nucleotides line up with TRBD1. Germline V gene data show CDR1 as SGHTA and CDR2 as FQGNSA. The length of the CDR3 is 12 residues. The junction had 0 bases not matched to a gene; V was cut back by 7 bases and J by 4 bases. The CDR3: CASNRGNEKLFF. The CDR3 DNA sequence: TGTGCCAGCAACAGGGGTAATGAAAAACTGTTTTTT.